Below are 21 T cell receptor beta chains sequenced from a single sample in a study of T cell responses to AZD1222 COVID-19 vaccine. The assay was immunoSEQ multiplex PCR, and TCRdb's table has in-frame clones only and misses some. This table has fewer than 250,000 clones, approximately 92% appearing once. The starting material was peripheral blood, obtained on day 0 of AZD1222 vaccination. The receptors shown here come from an adult in good health.

V gene TRBV18 combines with J gene TRBJ1-2; a weak D match, TRBD1 (6 bases). Germline lookup yields CDR1 KGHSH and CDR2 LQKENI. The V end lost 2 bases, the J end lost 6 bases, and 10 bases lay between the germline ends. The CDR3 is 13 residues long. The CDR3 DNA sequence: TGTGCCAGCTCACCAAACAGGGAGGATGGCTACACCTTC. It yields the protein CASSPNREDGYTF. Full variable domain (missing parts from reference TRBV18 and TRBJ1-2): NAGVMQNPRHLVRRRGQEARLRCSPMKGHSHVYWYRQLPEEGLKFMVYLQKENIIDESGMPKERFSAEFPKEGPSILRIQQVVRGDSAAYFCASSPNREDGYTFGSGTRLTVV.

V gene TRBV13 combines with J gene TRBJ2-7, with 7 bases aligning to TRBD1. Trimming removed 5 bases from V and 5 bases from J; junction bases left unmatched: 12. The germline gives CDR1 PRHDT, CDR2 FYEKMQ (reference sequence). This CDR3 contains 15 residues. CDR3 nucleotide sequence: TGTGCCAGCAGCACGGTACAGGGGATCGGCAACGAGCAGTACTTC. It codes for CASSTVQGIGNEQYF.

This chain joins TRBV13 and TRBJ2-4; D possibly corresponds to TRBD2 (5 bases). The V end lost 3 bases, the J end lost 0 bases, and 9 bases lay between the germline ends. CDR1 PRHDT and CDR2 FYEKMQ come from the germline V gene (reference sequence). The CDR3 is 15 amino acids. DNA of the CDR3: TGTGCCAGCAGCTTCGGGGTATTAGCCAAAAACATTCAGTACTTC. This codes for CASSFGVLAKNIQYF.

The rearrangement links TRBV28 to TRBJ1-5, with D possibly being TRBD1 (5 bases). Trimming removed 5 bases from V and 0 bases from J, with 5 bases in between. Per germline, CDR1 MDHEN and CDR2 SYDVKM. The CDR3 is 13 amino acids. In nucleotides, the CDR3 is TGTGCCAGCAGTCAGGGTAGCAATCAGCCCCAGCATTTT. It specifies CASSQGSNQPQHF.

The CDR3 loop is CASSVQEQETQYF. CDR3 bases: TGTGCCAGCAGCGTTCAGGAGCAAGAGACCCAGTACTTC. The chain links TRBV9 to TRBJ2-5; no reliable D call. V was clipped by 2 bases and J by 2 bases, with 7 bases between them. The CDR3 extends over 13 amino acids. The germline V gene has CDR1 SGDLS and CDR2 YYNGEE.

The rearrangement joins TRBV7-2 to TRBJ1-2; TRBD1 is a possible D gene (5 bases). The germline V and J ends were trimmed by 0 bases and 3 bases, with 8 bases remaining between them. This CDR3 is 14 amino acids long. The germline CDR1 and CDR2 sequences are SGHTA and FQGNSA. The CDR3 loop is CASSLAPGDYGYTF. The CDR3, as DNA: TGTGCCAGCAGCTTAGCGCCGGGGGACTATGGCTACACCTTC.

The chain combines TRBV24-1 with TRBJ2-2; perhaps TRBD1 as D (6 bases). CDR3 size: 13 residues. The V gene lost 5 bases and the J gene lost 7 bases, with 10 bases spanning the gap. Germline values: CDR1 KGHDR, CDR2 SFDVKD. Here the CDR3 reads CATSAGTHGELFF. In DNA, the CDR3 is TGTGCCACCAGTGCCGGGACACACGGGGAGCTGTTTTTT.

This clone came up once. The genes are TRBV6-5 and TRBJ2-7, with D perhaps given as TRBD1 or TRBD2 (6 bases each). Germline loops: CDR1 MNHEY, CDR2 SVGAGI. V lost 0 bases, J lost 2 bases, and 11 bases lay in between. The CDR3 covers 15 residues. The CDR3 nucleotides read TGTGCCAGCAGTTACTCTGGGGGGCTTACCTACGAGCAGTACTTC. Amino acid sequence: CASSYSGGLTYEQYF.

This clone showed up just once. The chain combines TRBV7-2 with TRBJ2-7; 12 bases match TRBD2. The CDR3 loop spans 16 amino acids. The ends lost 3 bases at V and 4 bases at J; junction bases unmatched: 7. Germline V gene lookup returns CDR1 SGHTA and CDR2 FQGNSA. The CDR3, as DNA: TGTGCCAGCAGCTTGACTTCTAGCGGGGGGGGTTACGAGCAGTACTTC. Translating gives CASSLTSSGGGYEQYF.

The chain is built from TRBV27 and TRBJ1-5; 7 bases align to TRBD1. The J segment lost 7 bases and the V segment lost 1 base, leaving 4 bases of the junction unmatched. The CDR3 loop spans 14 amino acids. Germline-derived CDR1 and CDR2 are MNHEY and SMNVEV (reference sequence). CDR3 coding DNA: TGTGCCAGCAGTTTATGGTCAGGGGGGCAGCCCCAGCATTTT. Its protein product is CASSLWSGGQPQHF.

The chain links TRBV6-2 or TRBV6-3 to TRBJ2-7; no clear D gene. V shed 2 bases and J shed 5 bases, with 7 bases lying between them. CDR3 length equals 12 residues. Germline V lookup: CDR1 MNHEY, CDR2 SVGEGT. The CDR3 reads CASSYLRNEQYF. In nucleotides, the CDR3 is TGTGCCAGCAGTTACCTTAGAAACGAGCAGTACTTC.

The chain couples TRBV7-9 to TRBJ1-1, with D tentatively TRBD1 (6 bases). V was pared by 4 bases and J by 4 bases, with 13 bases between. Germline lookup yields CDR1 SEHNR and CDR2 FQNEAQ (reference sequence). The length of the CDR3 is 14 residues. In nucleotides, the CDR3 is TGTGCCAGCAGCTCTCCAGGGGCCGGCACTGAAGCTTTCTTT. Translating gives CASSSPGAGTEAFF.

V gene TRBV24-1 combines with J gene TRBJ2-3, with 11 bases that match TRBD2. Germline CDR1 and CDR2: KGHDR and SFDVKD. V trimming: 4 bases; J trimming: 2 bases; junction bases outside the gene matches: 4. This CDR3 spans 16 amino acids. CDR3 in DNA: TGTGCCACCAGTGACCTAGCGGGGGGCAACACAGATACGCAGTATTTT. It specifies CATSDLAGGNTDTQYF.

The chain employs TRBV7-9 and TRBJ1-4; D not resolved. Trimming shortened V by 2 bases and J by 5 bases, and 6 bases separated the two germline ends. Germline loops: CDR1 SEHNR, CDR2 FQNEAQ (reference sequence). The CDR3 length is 13 residues. The CDR3, as DNA: TGTGCCAGCAGCTTAACGGAGAATGAAAAACTGTTTTTT. Protein: CASSLTENEKLFF.

The V call is TRBV19, the J call TRBJ2-3, with 9 bases fitting TRBD1. The ends lost 6 bases at V and 3 bases at J; junction bases unmatched: 10. Germline-derived CDR1 and CDR2 are LNHDA and SQIVND (reference sequence). CDR3 length: 16 residues. This CDR3 is CASSLLGQGRTDTQYF. CDR3 in DNA: TGTGCCAGTAGCCTCCTTGGACAGGGGAGAACAGATACGCAGTATTTT.

This chain links TRBV2 with TRBJ1-5; D is ambiguous. Germline values: CDR1 SNHLY, CDR2 FYNNEI. CDR3 length: 14 residues. V lost 3 bases, J lost 0 bases, and 6 bases lay in between. CDR3 residues: CASSDWASNQPQHF. CDR3 nucleotides: TGTGCCAGCAGTGACTGGGCTAGCAATCAGCCCCAGCATTTT.

This clone has just one count. The chain recombines TRBV27 with TRBJ2-6; 7 nucleotides match TRBD1. The germline V gene has CDR1 MNHEY and CDR2 SMNVEV (reference sequence). The CDR3 runs 15 residues. J lost 2 bases, V lost 8 bases, and 6 bases had no gene match. The CDR3 coding sequence is TGTGCCAGCTCGCCCGACAGGGCTGGGGCCAACGTCCTGACTTTC. As protein: CASSPDRAGANVLTF.

This chain joins TRBV3-1 (or the pseudogene TRBV3-2) and TRBJ1-3; D is perhaps TRBD1 (5 bases). This CDR3 has 17 amino acids. The V and J ends lost 0 bases and 0 bases respectively, with 12 bases between them. Looked up from germline, CDR1 is LGHDT and CDR2 is YNNKEL (reference sequence). The CDR3: CASSQDSTVLSGNTIYF. The CDR3 region has the DNA TGTGCCAGCAGCCAAGATTCGACAGTCCTCTCTGGAAACACCATATATTTT.

The gene calls are TRBV6-1 and TRBJ1-6; D may be TRBD1 (5 bases). V lost 6 bases to trimming and J lost 6 bases, with 9 bases between them. Per germline, CDR1 MNHNS and CDR2 SASEGT. CDR3 length equals 13 residues. The DNA for the CDR3 is TGTGCCAGCAGGGGGGGGTTTAATTCACCCCTCCACTTT. Translated, it gives CASRGGFNSPLHF.

The chain employs TRBV3-1 (or the pseudogene TRBV3-2) and TRBJ2-4, with TRBD2 as a possible D gene (6 bases). CDR1 and CDR2 from the germline V gene are LGHDT and YNNKEL (reference sequence). Trimming pared 8 bases from V and 2 bases from J, leaving 7 bases between. There are 12 residues in the CDR3. CDR3 bases: TGTGCCAGCGGGGGGTCCAAAAACATTCAGTACTTC. Translating it yields CASGGSKNIQYF.

The rearrangement links TRBV18 to TRBJ1-1, with a tentative D call TRBD1 (6 bases). Trimming removed 2 bases from V and 7 bases from J, with 17 bases in between. The CDR3 covers 15 residues. Germline V CDR1 and CDR2: KGHSH, LQKENI. For the CDR3, the DNA is TGTGCCAGCTCACCAACGGGGGGCATGCGTAATGAAGCTTTCTTT. Encoded protein: CASSPTGGMRNEAFF. The full variable domain, with the rest looked up from reference TRBV18 and TRBJ1-1, is NAGVMQNPRHLVRRRGQEARLRCSPMKGHSHVYWYRQLPEEGLKFMVYLQKENIIDESGMPKERFSAEFPKEGPSILRIQQVVRGDSAAYFCASSPTGGMRNEAFFGQGTRLTVV.